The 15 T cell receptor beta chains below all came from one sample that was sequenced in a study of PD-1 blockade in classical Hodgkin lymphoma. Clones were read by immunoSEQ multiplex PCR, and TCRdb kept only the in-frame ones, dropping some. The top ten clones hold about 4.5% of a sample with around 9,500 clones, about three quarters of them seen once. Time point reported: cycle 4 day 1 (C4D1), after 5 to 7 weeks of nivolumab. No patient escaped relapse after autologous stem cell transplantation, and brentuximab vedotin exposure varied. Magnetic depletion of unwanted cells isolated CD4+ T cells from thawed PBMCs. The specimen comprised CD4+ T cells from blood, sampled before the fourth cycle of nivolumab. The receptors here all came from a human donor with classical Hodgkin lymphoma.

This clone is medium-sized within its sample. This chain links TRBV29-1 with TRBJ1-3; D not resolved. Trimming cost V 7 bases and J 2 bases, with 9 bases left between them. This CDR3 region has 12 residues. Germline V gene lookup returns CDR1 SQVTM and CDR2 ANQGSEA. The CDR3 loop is CSALTAGNTIYF. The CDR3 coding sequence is TGCAGCGCCCTAACGGCTGGAAACACCATATATTTT. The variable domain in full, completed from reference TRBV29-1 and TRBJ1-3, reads SAVISQKPSRDICQRGTSLTIQCQVDSQVTMMFWYRQQPGQSLTLIATANQGSEATYESGFVIDKFPISRPNLTFSTLTVSNMSPEDSSIYLCSALTAGNTIYFGEGSWLTVV.

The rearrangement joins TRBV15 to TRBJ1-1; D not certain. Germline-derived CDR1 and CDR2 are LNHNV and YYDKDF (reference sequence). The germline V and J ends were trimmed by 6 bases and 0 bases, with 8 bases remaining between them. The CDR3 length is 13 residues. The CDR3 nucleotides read TGTGCCACCAGAGACACCATGAACACTGAAGCTTTCTTT. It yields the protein CATRDTMNTEAFF.

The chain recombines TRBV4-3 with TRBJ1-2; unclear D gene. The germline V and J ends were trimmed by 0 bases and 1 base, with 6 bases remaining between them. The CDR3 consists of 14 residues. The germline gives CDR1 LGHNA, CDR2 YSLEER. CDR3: CASSQEAVNYGYTF. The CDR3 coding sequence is TGCGCCAGCAGCCAAGAGGCAGTTAACTATGGCTACACCTTC.

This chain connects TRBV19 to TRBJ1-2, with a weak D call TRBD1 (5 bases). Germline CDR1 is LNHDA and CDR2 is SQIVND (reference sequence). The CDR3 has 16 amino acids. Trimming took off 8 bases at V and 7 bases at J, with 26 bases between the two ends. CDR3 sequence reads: CASASGGGGLYSGYTF. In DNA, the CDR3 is TGTGCCAGTGCCAGCGGTGGCGGGGGTCTCTATTCTGGCTACACCTTC.

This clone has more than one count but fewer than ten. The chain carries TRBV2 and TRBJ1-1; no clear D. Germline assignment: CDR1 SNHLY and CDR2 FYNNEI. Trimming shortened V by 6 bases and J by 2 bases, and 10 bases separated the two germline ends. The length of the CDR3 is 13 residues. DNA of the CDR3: TGTGCCAGCAGCGGCCAACACAACACTGAAGCTTTCTTT. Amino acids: CASSGQHNTEAFF.

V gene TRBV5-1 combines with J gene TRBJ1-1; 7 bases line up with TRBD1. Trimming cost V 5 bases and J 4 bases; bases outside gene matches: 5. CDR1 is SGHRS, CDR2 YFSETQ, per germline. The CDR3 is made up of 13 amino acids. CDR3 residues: CASSLTGFTEAFF. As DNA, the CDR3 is TGCGCCAGCAGTCTGACAGGGTTCACTGAAGCTTTCTTT.

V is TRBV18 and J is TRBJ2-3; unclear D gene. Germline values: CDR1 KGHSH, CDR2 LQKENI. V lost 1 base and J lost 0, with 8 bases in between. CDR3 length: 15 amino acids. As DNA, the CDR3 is TGTGCCAGCTCACCACTCGGAACTAGCACAGATACGCAGTATTTT. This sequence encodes CASSPLGTSTDTQYF.

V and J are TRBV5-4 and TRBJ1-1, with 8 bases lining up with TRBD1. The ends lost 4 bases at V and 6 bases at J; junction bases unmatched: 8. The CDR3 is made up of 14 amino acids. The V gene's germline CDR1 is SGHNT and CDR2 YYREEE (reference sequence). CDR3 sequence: CASSLDRVSAEAFF. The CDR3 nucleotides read TGTGCCAGCAGCCTGGACAGGGTTTCGGCTGAAGCTTTCTTT.

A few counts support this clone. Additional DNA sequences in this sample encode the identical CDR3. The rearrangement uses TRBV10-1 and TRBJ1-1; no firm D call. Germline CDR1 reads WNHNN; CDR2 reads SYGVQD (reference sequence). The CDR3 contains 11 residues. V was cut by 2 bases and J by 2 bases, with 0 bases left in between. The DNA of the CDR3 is TGCGCCAGCAGTGAGAACACTGAAGCTTTCTTT. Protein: CASSENTEAFF.

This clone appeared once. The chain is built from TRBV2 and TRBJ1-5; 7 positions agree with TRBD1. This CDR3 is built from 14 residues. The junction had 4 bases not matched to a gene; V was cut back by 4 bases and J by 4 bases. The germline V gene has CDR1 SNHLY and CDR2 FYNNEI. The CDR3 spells CASSVKQGNQPQHF. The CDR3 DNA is TGTGCCAGCAGTGTTAAACAGGGGAATCAGCCCCAGCATTTT.

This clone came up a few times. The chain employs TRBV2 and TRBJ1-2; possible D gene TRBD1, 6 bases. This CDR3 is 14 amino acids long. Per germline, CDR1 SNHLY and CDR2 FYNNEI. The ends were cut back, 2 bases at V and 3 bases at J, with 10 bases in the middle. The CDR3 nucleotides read TGTGCCAGCAGTGAAAGAGCAGGGGACTATGGCTACACCTTC. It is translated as CASSERAGDYGYTF.

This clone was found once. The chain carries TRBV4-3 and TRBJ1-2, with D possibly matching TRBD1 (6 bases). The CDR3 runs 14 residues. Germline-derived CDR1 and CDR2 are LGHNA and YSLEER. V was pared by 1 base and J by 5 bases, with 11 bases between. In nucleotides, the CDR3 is TGCGCCAGCAGCCAAGCGGCCAGGGGTTATGGCTACACCTTC. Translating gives CASSQAARGYGYTF.

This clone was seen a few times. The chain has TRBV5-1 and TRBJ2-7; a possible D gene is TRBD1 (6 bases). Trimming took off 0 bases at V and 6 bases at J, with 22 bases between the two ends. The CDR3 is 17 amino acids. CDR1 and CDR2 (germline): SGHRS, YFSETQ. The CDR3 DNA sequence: TGCGCCAGCAGCTTGGAGCTGGTAGGTGGGACAATGGGCGAGCAGTACTTC. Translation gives CASSLELVGGTMGEQYF.

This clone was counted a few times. The CDR3 spells CASNPTGVQYGYTF. The CDR3 nucleotides are TGTGCCAGCAACCCCACCGGGGTCCAGTATGGCTACACCTTC. The V and J genes are TRBV6-1 and TRBJ1-2; D remains ambiguous. The germline gives CDR1 MNHNS, CDR2 SASEGT. The CDR3 consists of 14 residues. Trimming pared 7 bases from V and 5 bases from J, leaving 17 bases between.

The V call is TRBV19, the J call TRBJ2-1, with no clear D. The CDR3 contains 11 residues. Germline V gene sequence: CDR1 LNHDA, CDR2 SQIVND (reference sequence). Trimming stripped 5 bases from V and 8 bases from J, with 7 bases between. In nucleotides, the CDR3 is TGTGCCAGTAGTGGACGCGATGAGCAGTTCTTC. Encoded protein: CASSGRDEQFF.